This T cell receptor beta chain was recovered during a study of PD-1 blockade in classical Hodgkin lymphoma. About the study: Patients got intravenous nivolumab 3 mg/kg every 2 weeks. Study-level points and caveats: Relative to healthy donors, newly diagnosed patients reportedly had lower baseline TCR diversity, which was reported as lower still in relapsed/refractory patients. Partial responders and progressors had significantly lower baseline TCR diversity.

Time point described: cycle 4 day 1 (C4D1), after five to seven weeks of nivolumab. All the patients suffered relapse after autologous stem cell transplantation, and brentuximab vedotin exposure differed. Best outcomes ranged across complete response, partial response and progressive disease. Libraries were prepared by immunoSEQ multiplex PCR; TCRdb keeps only in-frame clonotypes and omits some of them. The sample has about 64,000 clones, about 90% seen once. Trimming cost V 1 base and J 9 bases, with 6 bases left between them. The germline V gene has CDR1 LGHNA and CDR2 YNFKEQ. This CDR3 contains 12 residues. This clone was recorded only once. Antigen unknown.

This TCR was sampled from a human donor with classical Hodgkin lymphoma. The sample was peripheral blood mononuclear cells (PBMCs), taken before the fourth cycle of nivolumab. The genes are TRBV4-2 and TRBJ2-2; D gene uncertain. CDR3 region: CASSQVVRELFF. Here the CDR3 DNA reads TGTGCCAGCAGCCAAGTAGTCCGGGAGCTGTTTTTT.